This is a list of T cell receptor beta chains from one sample in a study of T cells after posttransplantation cyclophosphamide. Profiled with immunoSEQ multiplex PCR; TCRdb holds only in-frame clones, not every one. This sample has approximately 24,000 clones, each found more than once. The material sequenced was PBMCs. The receptors derive from a man in his forties or fifties in good health, CMV-negative, and a related stem cell transplant donor. Each CDR3 is given with its conserved first and last residue. D genes are given only for firm matches. Size is omitted from some rows. Given values are once, few, many or a class for expanded clones.

TRBV4-1	many	TRBJ2-5	TRBD2	TGCGCCAGTTCAAAAAGGACTAGCGGGGGACCCCAAGAGACCCAGTACTTC	CASSKRTSGGPQETQYF
TRBV20-1	many	TRBJ2-7	TRBD1	TGCAGTGCAAACAGGGGCCGCGAGCAGTACTTC	CSANRGREQYF
TRBV10-3	many	TRBJ2-3	TRBD2	TGTGCCATCAGGGTGACTAGCGGGGGATCCACAGATACGCAGTATTTT	CAIRVTSGGSTDTQYF
TRBV6-5	many	TRBJ2-7	-	TGTGCCAGCAGGGGGGGTCTCGACGAGCAGTACTTC	CASRGGLDEQYF
TRBV18	-	TRBJ1-2	-	TGTGCCAGCTCACCACAACGGGGGGCGGGCTATGGCTACACCTTC	CASSPQRGAGYGYTF
TRBV6-1	many	TRBJ2-3	-	TGTGCCAGCAGTGTTTCCCGGCGTGGAGCGGCCGAAACAGATACGCAGTATTTT	CASSVSRRGAAETDTQYF
TRBV5-1	many	TRBJ2-1	-	TGCGCCAGCACCATCCGCGGGGGCGGGAATGAGCAGTTCTTC	CASTIRGGGNEQFF
TRBV9	many	TRBJ2-7	TRBD1	TGTGCCAGCAGCGCTGGCGGACAGGCCTACGAGCAGTACTTC	CASSAGGQAYEQYF
TRBV18	many	TRBJ1-5	-	TGTGCCAGCTCGGTTGAAGGGGGCAATCAGCCCCAGCATTTT	CASSVEGGNQPQHF
TRBV5-1	many	TRBJ2-2	-	TGCGCCAGCAGCTTGGTGGGGGGACCCGGGGAGCTGTTTTTT	CASSLVGGPGELFF
TRBV7-9	many	TRBJ2-7	TRBD2	TGTGCCAGCAGCTTAGCCGGGACTAGCGGCACCAGCTACGAGCAGTACTTC	CASSLAGTSGTSYEQYF
TRBV27	many	TRBJ2-6	-	TGTGCCAGCAGTTCCTGGGGGGGGCCTGGGGCCAACGTCCTGACTTTC	CASSSWGGPGANVLTF
TRBV19	many	TRBJ1-2	-	TGTGCCAGTGCCAAGGAATGGGGGCGGGCAGGGAACTATGGCTACACCTTC	CASAKEWGRAGNYGYTF
TRBV30	many	TRBJ2-2	-	TGTGCCTGGACCCGGGACACGTACACCGGGGAGCTGTTTTTT	CAWTRDTYTGELFF
TRBV7-3	few	TRBJ2-7	TRBD2	TGTGCCAGCAGCCCACGGACTAGCGGGACCGAGCAGTACTTC	CASSPRTSGTEQYF
TRBV12-2	many	TRBJ2-7	-	TGTGCAAGTCGCCAGCGGGGGTTCTACGAGCAGTACTTC	CASRQRGFYEQYF
TRBV19	many	TRBJ2-7	-	TGTGCCAGTAGTATGGTGGGAGGCCACTACGAGCAGTACTTC	CASSMVGGHYEQYF
TRBV5-4	many	TRBJ2-7	-	TGTGCCAGCAGCTTTGTTGGGAAGCGGAGAACCTACGAGCAGTACTTC	CASSFVGKRRTYEQYF
TRBV5-1	many	TRBJ2-1	-	TGCGCCAGCAGCGCTAGCGAAAGCTCCTACAATGAGCAGTTCTTC	CASSASESSYNEQFF
TRBV27	many	TRBJ2-3	TRBD2	TGTGCCAGCAACAGAGGCGGGGGTATCACAGATACGCAGTATTTT	CASNRGGGITDTQYF
TRBV10-1	many	TRBJ2-7	-	TGCGCCAGCAGTTTGAGCTCCTACGAGCAGTACTTC	CASSLSSYEQYF
TRBV5-1	many	TRBJ1-2	-	TGCGCCAGCAGCTTGACAGGGATTGACTATGGCTACACCTTC	CASSLTGIDYGYTF
TRBV28	many	TRBJ2-7	TRBD2	TGTGCCAGCAGGCCCGTGACTAGCGGGACCTTCCTCGAGCAGTACTTC	CASRPVTSGTFLEQYF
TRBV5-1	many	TRBJ1-2	-	TGCGCCAGCAGCTTGGCTGACAGTAACTATGGCTACACCTTC	CASSLADSNYGYTF
TRBV10-3	-	TRBJ2-7	TRBD2	TGTGCCATCAGTGGGAGGGCGGGAGCGGCCTACGAGCAGTACTTC	CAISGRAGAAYEQYF
TRBV11-3	many	TRBJ1-1	-	TGTGCCAGCAGCTTAGAACCGGGAGCCGCAGCTTTCTTT	CASSLEPGAAAFF
TRBV15	many	TRBJ1-5	-	TGTGCCACCAGCGGGAGGGCGTGGGAGAATCAGCCCCAGCATTTT	CATSGRAWENQPQHF
TRBV5-1	many	TRBJ2-3	TRBD2	TGCGCCAGCAGCCGTATTCCGGGACTAGCGGGGGGCACAGATACGCAGTATTTT	CASSRIPGLAGGTDTQYF
TRBV18	many	TRBJ2-3	TRBD1	TGTGCCAGCTCACAAACCCGGACAGGGTCTGCAGATACGCAGTATTTT	CASSQTRTGSADTQYF
TRBV5-1	many	TRBJ1-2	-	TGCGCCAGCAGCTTGAATCCAGGGCCTAACTATGGCTACACCTTC	CASSLNPGPNYGYTF
TRBV7-9	many	TRBJ2-1	TRBD2	TGTGCCAGCAGCTCCGGTATGGGGGGACTACACAATGAGCAGTTCTTC	CASSSGMGGLHNEQFF
TRBV29-1	many	TRBJ1-4	-	TGCAGCGCTGGGGGGGCCACTAATGAAAAACTGTTTTTT	CSAGGATNEKLFF
TRBV25-1	many	TRBJ1-1	TRBD1	TGTGCCAGCAGTGAATATCGGGGGACAGCCCATGAAGCTTTCTTT	CASSEYRGTAHEAFF
TRBV7-9	many	TRBJ1-2	-	TGTGCCAGCAGCCGAGGGGGTCAGTTTGGCTACACCTTC	CASSRGGQFGYTF
TRBV6-5	many	TRBJ1-6	-	TGTGCCAGCAGCCAGGGGAGTTGGGATTCACCCCTCCACTTT	CASSQGSWDSPLHF
TRBV28	many	TRBJ1-3	-	TGTGCCAGCGCGGGGGGGGGAGTCTCTGGAAACACCATATATTTT	CASAGGGVSGNTIYF
TRBV7-9	many	TRBJ1-6	-	TGTGCCAGCAGCCCCTGGGGGGGTCACGAAGCACCCCTCCACTTT	CASSPWGGHEAPLHF
TRBV11-2	many	TRBJ1-2	TRBD1	TGTGCCAGCAGCACAAACCGGGACAGGGTGTGGTATGGCTACACCTTC	CASSTNRDRVWYGYTF
TRBV7-9	many	TRBJ2-7	-	TGTGCCAGCTCGGGCGGGTACCCCTACGAGCAGTACTTC	CASSGGYPYEQYF
TRBV11-1	many	TRBJ2-7	-	TGTGCCAGCAGCTTATCGTTGTCCTACGAGCAGTACTTC	CASSLSLSYEQYF
TRBV19	many	TRBJ2-5	TRBD2	TGTGCCAGTAGTATAGAGGGGGGGGACGAAGAGACCCAGTACTTC	CASSIEGGDEETQYF
TRBV7-9	many	TRBJ1-2	TRBD1	TGTGCCAGCAGCCCTGGACAGGGGGAACATGGCTACACCTTC	CASSPGQGEHGYTF
TRBV11-2	-	TRBJ2-3	-	TGTGCCAGCAGCTCCCTCAGACGGGACAAGTATACAGATACGCAGTATTTT	CASSSLRRDKYTDTQYF
TRBV7-9	many	TRBJ2-5	-	TGTGCCAGCGGTGAACCTGCGGGGGAGACCCAGTACTTC	CASGEPAGETQYF
TRBV28	many	TRBJ2-7	-	TGTGCCAGCAGTTCCCTAAACGCCTACGAGCAGTACTTC	CASSSLNAYEQYF
TRBV5-5	many	TRBJ2-7	TRBD1	TGTGCCAGCAGCTTGGTAAAGGGGGCGGACGAGCAGTACTTC	CASSLVKGADEQYF
TRBV9	many	TRBJ2-7	TRBD2	TGTGCCAGCAGCGTAGATCTGGGGAGGGGCTACGAGCAGTACTTC	CASSVDLGRGYEQYF
TRBV7-2	many	TRBJ2-5	-	TGTGCCAGCAGCTTATTCAGGGACCAAGAGACCCAGTACTTC	CASSLFRDQETQYF
TRBV6-6	many	TRBJ1-5	TRBD1	TGTGCCAGCAGTCCCGGACAGGGAGAGGGCAATCAGCCCCAGCATTTT	CASSPGQGEGNQPQHF
TRBV2	many	TRBJ1-1	-	TGTGCCAGCAGTGAATGGGGAGTAACTGAAGCTTTCTTT	CASSEWGVTEAFF
TRBV2	many	TRBJ1-5	TRBD1	TGTGCCAGCAGTGCCCCCGGCGGGACAGGGGGGTATAGCAATCAGCCCCAGCATTTT	CASSAPGGTGGYSNQPQHF
TRBV9	many	TRBJ2-3	-	TGTGCCAGCAGCGTAGAACAGGGTAGAGGCGCAGATACGCAGTATTTT	CASSVEQGRGADTQYF
TRBV7-9	many	TRBJ1-2	TRBD1	TGTGCCAGCAGCTTGACAGGGGGCCATGGCTACACCTTC	CASSLTGGHGYTF
TRBV5-4	many	TRBJ2-3	-	TGTGCCAGCAGCCATCTCCGGGACACTGACACAGATACGCAGTATTTT	CASSHLRDTDTDTQYF
TRBV28	many	TRBJ1-4	-	TGTGCCAGCAGCTCTGCCCAAACAGGGAGTAATGAAAAACTGTTTTTT	CASSSAQTGSNEKLFF
TRBV30	many	TRBJ1-2	-	TGTGCCTGGAGTGGTGGCCCATATGGCTACACCTTC	CAWSGGPYGYTF
TRBV27	many	TRBJ2-7	TRBD1	TGTGCCAGCTCCCGGGACAGGATACCGTACGAGCAGTACTTC	CASSRDRIPYEQYF